This TCR beta chain originates from a study of T cells in Graves' hyperthyroidism and ophthalmopathy. Amplification targeted TCR beta CDR3 regions from RNA transcripts. Researchers ran a first-round RT-PCR on the TCR CDR3 using the HTBI primer set. TCRdb itself ran the multiplex PCR reads through MiXCR, one entry per CDR3 protein. The sample shows 530,000 or so distinct CDR3 sequences, approximately 25% of them seen only once. Source material: blood. The TCR originated in a woman aged 30 to 39 with Graves' ophthalmopathy.

CDR3 protein: CASSDRPGQDRNQPQHF. As DNA, the CDR3 is TGTGCCAGCAGTGATCGCCCCGGGCAGGACCGCAATCAGCCCCAGCATTTT. The chain has TRBV6-4 and TRBJ1-5; D ambiguous. The CDR3 totals 17 residues. V was cut by 3 bases and J by 2 bases, with 17 bases left in between. Germline values: CDR1 MRHNA, CDR2 SNTAGT.